These 16 T cell receptor beta chains came from one sample sequenced in a study of graft-versus-host responses after intestinal transplantation. TCRdb's table, derived via immunoSEQ multiplex PCR, lists solely in-frame clones and lacks some. Of some 80,000 clones listed, 75% to 95% were seen once; the top ten hold about 8%. The antigens for these receptors are not known. The sample was unstimulated CD8+ T cells sorted from spleen or lymph node cells, taken before transplant. These receptors were obtained from a human donor who was the organ donor for an intestinal transplant.

This chain links TRBV7-9 with TRBJ2-1, with 7 positions matching TRBD2. V dropped 3 bases and J dropped 2; count of bases not matched to a gene: 4. Germline loops: CDR1 SEHNR, CDR2 FQNEAQ (reference sequence). CDR3 size: 15 residues. The CDR3 protein is CASSLRGSTYNEQFF. The CDR3 DNA follows: TGTGCCAGCAGCTTGCGCGGGAGCACCTACAATGAGCAGTTCTTC. The variable domain in full, with the rest retrieved from reference TRBV7-9 and TRBJ2-1, is DTGVSQNPRHKITKRGQNVTFRCDPISEHNRLYWYRQTLGQGPEFLTYFQNEAQLEKSRLLSDRFSAERPKGSFSTLEIQRTEQGDSAMYLCASSLRGSTYNEQFFGPGTRLTVL.

This clone was detected only once. The chain recombines TRBV28 with TRBJ2-1; 13 nucleotides agree with TRBD2. Per the germline V gene, CDR1 is MDHEN and CDR2 is SYDVKM. The CDR3 covers 13 residues. The V segment lost 2 bases and the J segment 13 bases; nucleotides outside the gene matches: 2. This CDR3 reads CASSLGLAGVQFF. The CDR3, as DNA: TGTGCCAGCAGTTTAGGACTAGCGGGGGTTCAGTTCTTC.

This clone is a singleton in its sample. This chain connects TRBV9 to TRBJ2-3, with 14 nucleotides matching TRBD2. The CDR3 sequence is 17 residues long. The trim removed 3 bases at V and 2 bases at J, leaving 5 bases unmatched. From germline, CDR1 is SGDLS and CDR2 YYNGEE. The CDR3 reads CASSAGTSGGHTDTQYF. CDR3 in DNA: TGTGCCAGCAGCGCGGGGACTAGCGGGGGACACACAGATACGCAGTATTTT.

In its sample, this clone was seen a few times. This chain links TRBV5-5 with TRBJ2-7; 9 bases are shared with TRBD2. V gave up 0 bases and J gave up 4 bases; unmatched junction bases: 14. This CDR3 spans 18 amino acids. CDR1 is SGHKS and CDR2 is YYEKEE in the germline V gene (reference sequence). CDR3 loop: CASSLGAASGIGWYEQYF. The CDR3 coding sequence is TGTGCCAGCAGCTTGGGGGCGGCTAGCGGGATAGGTTGGTACGAGCAGTACTTC. The full variable domain, its missing parts supplied by reference TRBV5-5 and TRBJ2-7, is DAGVTQSPTHLIKTRGQQVTLRCSPISGHKSVSWYQQVLGQGPQFIFQYYEKEERGRGNFPDRFSARQFPNYSSELNVNALLLGDSALYLCASSLGAASGIGWYEQYFGPGTRLTVT.

This clone was detected a few times. The chain links TRBV1 to TRBJ2-7. TRBV1 is a recognized pseudogene. This CDR3 region has 17 residues. The CDR3 DNA reads TGCACCAGCAGCCAAGCTCAGCGCCCAACAGACTCCTACGAGCAGTACTTC. This codes for CTSSQAQRPTDSYEQYF.

The chain is built from TRBV18 and TRBJ1-1; D gene uncertain. The CDR3 is 15 residues long. The germline gives CDR1 KGHSH, CDR2 LQKENI. V lost 3 bases and J 11 bases, leaving 22 bases between the germline ends. This chain's CDR3 is CASSPTAGPSPQAFF. CDR3 bases: TGTGCCAGCTCACCTACAGCAGGTCCCAGTCCCCAGGCTTTCTTT.

Here the CDR3 DNA reads TGCGCCAGCAGCTTGGCGGGGGGACAGGGCTCCTACGAGCAGTACTTC. Protein product: CASSLAGGQGSYEQYF. This rearrangement joins TRBV5-1 to TRBJ2-7; TRBD1 matches 9 bases. V gave up 0 bases and J gave up 0 bases; unmatched junction bases: 4. CDR1 and CDR2 (germline): SGHRS, YFSETQ. The CDR3 spans 16 residues. Combining the CDR3 with reference TRBV5-1 and TRBJ2-7 gives the whole variable domain KAGVTQTPRYLIKTRGQQVTLSCSPISGHRSVSWYQQTPGQGLQFLFEYFSETQRNKGNFPGRFSGRQFSNSRSEMNVSTLELGDSALYLCASSLAGGQGSYEQYFGPGTRLTVT.

The chain has TRBV6-6 and TRBJ2-7; D ambiguous. The germline V gene has CDR1 MNHNY and CDR2 SVGAGI (reference sequence). The CDR3 spans 13 residues. V was clipped by 6 bases and J by 4 bases, with 13 bases between them. CDR3 residues: CASSVNPKYEQYF. The CDR3 nucleotides read TGTGCCAGCAGCGTAAACCCTAAGTACGAGCAGTACTTC.

V gene TRBV6-5 combines with J gene TRBJ1-5; 7 bases are shared with TRBD1. J gave up 11 bases and V 5 bases, and 15 bases lay outside the gene matches. Per the germline V gene, CDR1 is MNHEY and CDR2 is SVGAGI. The CDR3 has 15 amino acids. The CDR3 DNA reads as TGTGCCAGCAGTGGAGTCAGGGGGGGCGAAAAGGCCCAGCATTTT. Its protein is CASSGVRGGEKAQHF.

The CDR3 reads CASSLGSYSGVFHEQFF. CDR3 DNA: TGTGCCAGCAGCTTGGGAAGTTATAGCGGGGTCTTCCATGAGCAGTTCTTC. The chain employs TRBV5-4 and TRBJ2-1, with 8 bases lining up with TRBD2. V lost 0 bases, J lost 8 bases, and 13 bases stayed unmatched. The CDR3 is made up of 17 amino acids. CDR1 SGHNT and CDR2 YYREEE come from the germline V gene (reference sequence).

V and J are TRBV25-1 and TRBJ1-5; D gene ambiguous. V dropped 4 bases and J dropped 8 bases, with 12 bases sitting between them. Germline values: CDR1 MGHDK, CDR2 SYGVNS. This CDR3 spans 13 amino acids. The CDR3 coding sequence is TGTGCCAGCAGTGCGCTCACCGGGGAGCCCCAGCATTTT. The encoded protein is CASSALTGEPQHF.

J is TRBJ2-3 and V is TRBV11-3; TRBD1 agrees at 7 bases. The CDR3 covers 17 residues. After removal of 3 bases from V and 0 bases from J, the junction contained 9 bases not matched to a gene. Germline values: CDR1 SGHNT, CDR2 YENEEA. This CDR3 reads CASSFPVTGMSTDTQYF. The CDR3 nucleotides read TGTGCCAGCAGCTTTCCGGTGACAGGGATGAGCACAGATACGCAGTATTTT.

The chain employs TRBV7-9 and TRBJ2-1; D is undetermined. Trimming left V 4 bases short and J 9 bases short, with 13 bases between. This CDR3 region has 13 residues. Germline values: CDR1 SEHNR, CDR2 FQNEAQ (reference sequence). The DNA for the CDR3 is TGTGCCAGCAGCTCACCCCCGGTACGTGAGCAGTTCTTC. This sequence encodes CASSSPPVREQFF.

The chain links TRBV5-6 to TRBJ1-1, with 8 nucleotides matching TRBD1. Trimming cost V 3 bases and J 0 bases; bases outside gene matches: 7. The length of the CDR3 is 16 residues. Germline V gene data show CDR1 as SGHDT and CDR2 as YYEEEE. DNA of the CDR3: TGTGCCAGCAGCTCGCCTTCGGGACAGGTGAACACTGAAGCTTTCTTT. Protein product: CASSSPSGQVNTEAFF.

The CDR3 nucleotides are TGTGCCAGCAGCACCCGACTAGCGGGAGAGTACAATGAGCAGTTCTTC. Encoded protein: CASSTRLAGEYNEQFF. The chain combines TRBV11-3 with TRBJ2-1, with 12 bases fitting TRBD2. Germline V CDR1 and CDR2: SGHNT, YENEEA. The CDR3 is 16 amino acids. Trimming at V came to 5 bases and at J to 4 bases, leaving 6 bases not matched to a gene.

The rearrangement uses TRBV10-3 and TRBJ2-3; TRBD2 matches at 9 bases. The V gene end was trimmed by 3 bases and the J gene end by 6 bases; junction bases not matched to a gene: 10. The CDR3 totals 16 residues. Germline CDR1 is ENHRY and CDR2 is SYGVKD. In DNA, the CDR3 is TGTGCCATCAGTGACAAAGCGGGGGGTAGTTTGGATACGCAGTATTTT. Translating it yields CAISDKAGGSLDTQYF.